A selection of T cell receptor beta chains follows, all from one sample in a study of persistence of HIV-infected CD4 T cells. Here immunoSEQ multiplex PCR was the method, and the copy in TCRdb shows in-frame clones only, minus some. This repertoire shows roughly 35,000 clones, 82% found once; its top ten account for around 0.88%. What these receptors recognize is not known. Sequencing was performed on cultured CD4+ T cells from PBMCs, taken from a patient who received antiretroviral therapy. Receptors originate from an adult with HIV. The donor label of this sample is uncertain. Both conserved end residues are part of each CDR3. D genes are given only for firm matches. A row's size may be missing; if present it is once, few, many or a size class.

D,length,J,size,V,CDR3,DNA
NA,11,TRBJ1-2,NA,TRBV28,CASRGTPGYTF,TGTGCCAGCAGGGGAACGCCTGGCTACACCTTC
NA,13,TRBJ1-1,once,TRBV6-5,CASVLKGGLRAFF,TGTGCCAGCGTTCTAAAGGGGGGTCTGCGAGCTTTCTTT
NA,15,TRBJ2-1,once,TRBV6-5,CASRTDPVALNEQFF,TGTGCCAGCAGGACAGACCCCGTAGCGCTTAATGAGCAGTTCTTC
NA,13,TRBJ2-5,NA,TRBV7-9,CASSLVGQETQYF,TGTGCCAGCAGCTTAGTCGGACAAGAGACCCAGTACTTC
NA,16,TRBJ1-2,NA,TRBV4-2,CASSQATDEANYGYTF,TGTGCCAGCAGCCAGGCAACAGATGAAGCTAACTATGGCTACACCTTC
TRBD1,14,TRBJ1-1,NA,TRBV9,CASSGYRGGTEAFF,TGTGCCAGCAGCGGATACAGGGGTGGCACTGAAGCTTTCTTT
TRBD1,13,TRBJ1-5,NA,TRBV27,CASSPRTGSSQHF,TGTGCCAGCAGTCCAAGGACAGGCTCGTCCCAGCATTTT
NA,14,TRBJ1-5,NA,TRBV9,CASSVDTGNQPQHF,TGTGCCAGCAGCGTAGATACGGGGAATCAGCCCCAGCATTTT
TRBD1,16,TRBJ2-7,NA,TRBV19,CASSSLGDRGYYEQYF,TGTGCCAGTAGTAGCTTGGGGGACAGGGGCTACTACGAGCAGTACTTC
NA,14,TRBJ1-3,NA,TRBV10-1,CASSADPTGNTIYF,TGCGCCAGCAGTGCCGATCCCACTGGAAACACCATATATTTT
NA,13,TRBJ1-5,NA,TRBV29-1,CSVTGLGNQPQHF,TGCAGCGTTACAGGGTTGGGCAATCAGCCCCAGCATTTT
NA,14,TRBJ2-2,NA,TRBV7-3,CASSVVGIGGELFF,TGTGCCAGCAGCGTGGTCGGGATAGGCGGGGAGCTGTTTTTT
NA,12,TRBJ2-3,NA,TRBV7-8,CASSKLAGTQYF,TGTGCCAGCAGCAAACTAGCTGGTACGCAGTATTTT
TRBD2,13,TRBJ2-3,NA,TRBV30,CAWSVREGDTQYF,TGTGCCTGGAGTGTGAGGGAGGGAGATACGCAGTATTTT
NA,13,TRBJ1-3,NA,TRBV5-1,CASSNSMGNTIYF,TGCGCCAGCAGCAACAGTATGGGAAACACCATATATTTT
NA,14,TRBJ1-6,NA,TRBV19,CASSSPGRNSPLHF,TGTGCCAGTAGCTCCCCGGGGAGAAATTCACCCCTCCACTTT
NA,16,TRBJ2-1,once,TRBV12-1,CASSLSTGGAVNEQFF,TGTGCCAGCAGCCTATCCACGGGGGGGGCCGTGAATGAGCAGTTCTTC
NA,13,TRBJ2-2,NA,TRBV7-3,CASSYPFTGELFF,TGTGCCAGCAGTTACCCCTTTACCGGGGAGCTGTTTTTT
NA,12,TRBJ1-1,NA,TRBV3-1/TRBV3-2,CASSQELGIAFF,TGTGCCAGCAGCCAAGAATTGGGGATTGCTTTCTTT
TRBD1,14,TRBJ1-4,NA,TRBV6-5,CASRNRGEFEKLFF,TGTGCCAGCAGGAACAGGGGGGAATTTGAAAAACTGTTTTTT
NA,14,TRBJ2-2,NA,TRBV9,CASRLRDYTGELFF,TGTGCCAGCAGGTTACGAGATTACACCGGGGAGCTGTTTTTT
NA,15,TRBJ2-3,NA,TRBV9,CASSVSNTFTDTQYF,TGTGCCAGCAGCGTTAGTAACACCTTCACAGATACGCAGTATTTT
NA,14,TRBJ1-1,once,TRBV19,CASSIELTNTEAFF,TGTGCCAGTAGTATAGAACTGACGAACACTGAAGCTTTCTTT
TRBD1,13,TRBJ1-2,NA,TRBV25-1,CASSRTGSNGYTF,TGTGCCAGCAGCAGGACAGGGTCTAATGGCTACACCTTC
NA,15,TRBJ1-3,NA,TRBV6-5,CASQGRGARGNTIYF,TGTGCCAGCCAGGGACGGGGGGCGCGAGGAAACACCATATATTTT
TRBD1,16,TRBJ2-2,NA,TRBV5-1,CASYHPGQGRTGELFF,TGCGCCAGCTATCACCCGGGACAGGGGCGCACCGGGGAGCTGTTTTTT
NA,14,TRBJ1-6,NA,TRBV5-1,CASCRDGYNSPLHF,TGCGCCAGCTGCCGGGACGGATATAATTCACCCCTCCACTTT
NA,16,TRBJ2-7,NA,TRBV7-2,CASSRTGASRSYEQYF,TGTGCCAGCAGCCGGACCGGTGCCAGCCGCTCCTACGAGCAGTACTTC
TRBD1,18,TRBJ1-4,NA,TRBV19,CASSSNPGFGTAQEKLFF,TGTGCCAGTAGTTCAAACCCCGGTTTCGGGACAGCCCAAGAAAAACTGTTTTTT
NA,15,TRBJ1-4,NA,TRBV5-1,CASSLDGNLNEKLFF,TGCGCCAGCAGCTTGGATGGGAACCTTAATGAAAAACTGTTTTTT
NA,13,TRBJ2-7,few,TRBV7-2,CASSYARRREQYF,TGTGCCAGCAGCTACGCCCGGAGGCGCGAGCAGTACTTC
NA,16,TRBJ1-2,NA,TRBV7-9,CASSLRDAFTYGGYTF,TGTGCCAGCAGCTTACGAGACGCGTTTACTTATGGTGGCTACACCTTC
TRBD1,14,TRBJ1-2,NA,TRBV5-1,CASSLDRGNYGYTF,TGCGCCAGCAGCTTGGACAGGGGGAACTATGGCTACACCTTC
NA,15,TRBJ1-1,NA,TRBV7-8,CASSSRRSGPEEAFF,TGTGCCAGCAGCTCACGGAGATCAGGACCCGAAGAAGCTTTCTTT
NA,13,TRBJ1-5,NA,TRBV12-3/TRBV12-4,CASSFDRPQPQHF,TGTGCCAGCAGTTTCGACAGGCCTCAGCCCCAGCATTTT
TRBD1,15,TRBJ1-4,NA,TRBV6-5,CASSYSGTGKEKLFF,TGTGCCAGCAGTTACTCGGGGACAGGGAAGGAAAAACTGTTTTTT
NA,11,TRBJ1-2,NA,TRBV15,CATSRDKGYTF,TGTGCCACCAGCAGAGATAAGGGCTACACCTTC
NA,14,TRBJ1-4,NA,TRBV5-1,CASSLVVGNEKLFF,TGCGCCAGCAGCTTGGTGGTGGGTAATGAAAAACTGTTTTTT
TRBD1,16,TRBJ1-5,NA,TRBV5-1,CASSKEGGSWDQPQHF,TGCGCCAGCAGCAAAGAAGGGGGCTCTTGGGATCAGCCCCAGCATTTT
NA,15,TRBJ2-1,NA,TRBV5-1,CASSMTFSSYNEQFF,TGCGCCAGCAGCATGACTTTTAGCTCCTACAATGAGCAGTTCTTC
TRBD2,14,TRBJ2-3,NA,TRBV6-5,CASSYVTSGAQQYF,TGTGCCAGCAGTTACGTTACTAGCGGGGCTCAGCAGTATTTT
NA,13,TRBJ1-6,NA,TRBV6-5,CASSRGLYGPLHF,TGTGCCAGCAGTCGGGGCCTCTATGGACCCCTCCACTTT
NA,13,TRBJ1-2,NA,TRBV24-1,CATSVTENYGYTF,TGTGCCACCAGTGTAACCGAAAACTATGGCTACACCTTC
TRBD1,16,TRBJ2-2,NA,TRBV15,CATSRAQGARVGELFF,TGTGCCACCAGCAGAGCACAGGGGGCGCGGGTGGGGGAGCTGTTTTTT
NA,14,TRBJ1-6,NA,TRBV2,CASSIRQYNSPLHF,TGTGCCAGCAGTATCAGACAGTATAATTCACCCCTCCACTTT
NA,13,TRBJ1-1,NA,TRBV6-5,CASSLRGGTEAFF,TGTGCCAGCAGTTTGCGGGGTGGCACTGAAGCTTTCTTT
NA,15,TRBJ2-4,NA,TRBV28,CASSQTGRGTNIQYF,TGTGCCAGCAGTCAAACAGGGAGAGGGACAAACATTCAGTACTTC
NA,15,TRBJ1-1,NA,TRBV7-9,CASSLDIGGLTEAFF,TGTGCCAGCAGCTTAGATATTGGGGGCCTCACTGAAGCTTTCTTT
TRBD2,16,TRBJ2-5,NA,TRBV2,CASRGGSGGGQETQYF,TGTGCCAGCAGAGGTGGATCGGGGGGAGGGCAAGAGACCCAGTACTTC
NA,12,TRBJ1-4,NA,TRBV6-1,CASIGTNEKLFF,TGTGCCAGCATTGGAACTAATGAAAAACTGTTTTTT
NA,14,TRBJ1-3,NA,TRBV6-5,CASIRGGTGNTIYF,TGTGCCAGCATCCGAGGGGGGACTGGAAACACCATATATTTT
NA,14,TRBJ1-6,NA,TRBV19,CASSTQGVSSPLHF,TGTGCCAGTAGTACCCAGGGTGTAAGTTCACCCCTCCACTTT
NA,15,TRBJ1-4,NA,TRBV21-1,CASRNPGRCNEKLFF,TGTGCCAGCAGAAACCCGGGACGGTGTAATGAAAAACTGTTTTTT
NA,13,TRBJ2-1,NA,TRBV6-5,CASSPTGSWGQFF,TGTGCCAGCAGTCCTACGGGCAGTTGGGGGCAGTTCTTC
NA,13,TRBJ2-7,NA,TRBV6-1,CASRTGETYEQYF,TGTGCCAGCAGGACGGGGGAGACCTACGAGCAGTACTTC